This passage covers 9 T cell receptor beta chains from one sample sequenced in a study of cytomegalovirus exposure and HLA in healthy donors. Primers for the PCR totalled 60 Vbeta and 13 Jbeta. Libraries were prepared by immunoSEQ multiplex PCR; TCRdb keeps only in-frame clonotypes and omits some of them. In the table there are 140,000 or so clones, around four fifths of which are singletons. Sequenced: PBMCs. The origin of the receptors is a woman aged 55-69 years in good health and CMV-seropositive.

The genes are TRBV9 and TRBJ1-1; 8 bases match TRBD1. J was trimmed by 3 bases and V by 1 base; bases with no gene match: 8. Germline lookup yields CDR1 SGDLS and CDR2 YYNGEE. The CDR3 is 16 amino acids. CDR3 DNA: TGTGCCAGCAGCGTATCTCCAGGACAGGGCGACACTGAAGCTTTCTTT. This translates into CASSVSPGQGDTEAFF.

The V and J genes are TRBV4-2 and TRBJ2-7; 11 bases map to TRBD2. Germline CDR1 is LGHNA and CDR2 is YNFKEQ. The ends lost 0 bases at V and 2 bases at J; junction bases unmatched: 0. The CDR3 sequence is 15 residues long. CDR3 DNA sequence: TGTGCCAGCAGCCAAGATAGCGGGAGGGCCTACGAGCAGTACTTC. Protein: CASSQDSGRAYEQYF.

The chain carries TRBV19 and TRBJ1-5, with a weak D call TRBD1 (6 bases). With 7 bases removed from V and 3 bases from J, the gap between germline ends came to 13 bases. Germline loops: CDR1 LNHDA, CDR2 SQIVND (reference sequence). The CDR3 sequence is 14 residues long. The CDR3 here is CASTNDRTNQPQHF. CDR3 sequence (DNA): TGTGCCAGTACCAATGACAGGACCAATCAGCCCCAGCATTTT.

The chain couples TRBV28 to TRBJ2-7, with a possible D match to TRBD1 (6 bases). CDR1 and CDR2 (germline): MDHEN, SYDVKM. The CDR3 is 13 amino acids. The V end was cut by 3 bases, the J end by 2 bases, with 8 bases between. CDR3 DNA: TGTGCCAGCAGTTTGAACAGGGCCTACGAGCAGTACTTC. Translation: CASSLNRAYEQYF.

V usage is TRBV15 and J usage is TRBJ1-4, with D maybe TRBD1 (5 bases). Deletions cut 0 bases from V and 7 bases from J, with 9 bases between. The CDR3 sequence is 14 residues long. Germline values: CDR1 LNHNV, CDR2 YYDKDF (reference sequence). The CDR3, as DNA: TGTGCCACCAGCAGAGATCGGGGGGTTGAAAAACTGTTTTTT. The encoded protein is CATSRDRGVEKLFF.

The chain carries TRBV28 and TRBJ2-1, with TRBD2 identical over 15 bases. This CDR3 is built from 15 residues. Per germline, CDR1 MDHEN and CDR2 SYDVKM. Trimming at V came to 5 bases and at J to 7 bases, leaving 3 bases not matched to a gene. The CDR3 DNA is TGTGCCAGCAGTGTCGGACTAGCGGGAGGGAATGAGCAGTTCTTC. Protein product: CASSVGLAGGNEQFF. Using reference TRBV28 and TRBJ2-1 for the parts outside the CDR3, the full variable domain is DVKVTQSSRYLVKRTGEKVFLECVQDMDHENMFWYRQDPGLGLRLIYFSYDVKMKEKGDIPEGYSVSREKKERFSLILESASTNQTSMYLCASSVGLAGGNEQFFGPGTRLTVL.

This clone was seen just once. This chain links TRBV28 with TRBJ1-2, with TRBD1 matching 7 bases. Germline trimming cut 6 bases from V and 8 bases from J; bases unmatched to any gene: 6. The CDR3 contains 12 residues. The germline gives CDR1 MDHEN, CDR2 SYDVKM. The CDR3 spells CASSPGQEGYTF. The CDR3 DNA reads as TGTGCCAGCAGCCCAGGACAGGAAGGCTACACCTTC.

This clone was found once. This chain's CDR3 is CASSPEGTPNTGELFF. As DNA, the CDR3 is TGTGCCAGCTCACCAGAGGGGACTCCAAACACCGGGGAGCTGTTTTTT. The V call is TRBV18, the J call TRBJ2-2; TRBD2 is a possible D gene (6 bases). Trimming took off 2 bases at V and 2 bases at J, with 12 bases between the two ends. The CDR3 is made up of 16 amino acids. CDR1 is KGHSH, CDR2 LQKENI, per germline.

The V and J genes are TRBV7-9 and TRBJ1-4; D is perhaps TRBD1 (5 bases). V dropped 1 base and J dropped 0 bases, with 9 bases sitting between them. The germline CDR1 and CDR2 sequences are SEHNR and FQNEAQ (reference sequence). The length of the CDR3 is 16 residues. The CDR3 region is CASSLGQPATNEKLFF. CDR3 nucleotides: TGTGCCAGCAGCTTAGGACAGCCGGCAACTAATGAAAAACTGTTTTTT.